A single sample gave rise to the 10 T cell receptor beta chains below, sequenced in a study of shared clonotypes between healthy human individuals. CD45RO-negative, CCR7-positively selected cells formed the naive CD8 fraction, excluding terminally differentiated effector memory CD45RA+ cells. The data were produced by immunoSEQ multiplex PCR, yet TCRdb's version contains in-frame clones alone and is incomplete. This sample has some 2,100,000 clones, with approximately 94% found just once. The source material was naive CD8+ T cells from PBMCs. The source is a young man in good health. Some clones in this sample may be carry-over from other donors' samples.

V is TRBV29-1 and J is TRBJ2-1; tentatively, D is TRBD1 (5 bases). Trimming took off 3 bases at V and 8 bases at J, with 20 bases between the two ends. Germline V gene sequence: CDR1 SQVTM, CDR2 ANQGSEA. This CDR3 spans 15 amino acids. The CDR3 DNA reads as TGCAGCGTTGACGGACACCTCCCTTCTCCTTATGAGCAGTTCTTC. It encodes CSVDGHLPSPYEQFF.

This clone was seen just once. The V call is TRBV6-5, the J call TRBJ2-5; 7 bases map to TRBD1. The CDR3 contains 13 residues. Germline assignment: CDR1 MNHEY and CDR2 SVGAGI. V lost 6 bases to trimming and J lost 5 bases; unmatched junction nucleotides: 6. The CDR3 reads CASSTGVLETQYF. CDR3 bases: TGTGCCAGCAGCACAGGGGTACTCGAGACCCAGTACTTC.

In DNA form, the CDR3 reads TGTGCCAGCAAGTCGTCGGACGGTAGCGAGCAGTACTTC. Protein sequence: CASKSSDGSEQYF. This chain connects TRBV28 to TRBJ2-7; D not resolved. The CDR3 spans 13 residues. V was shortened by 7 bases and J by 6 bases, with 16 bases between the two germline ends. Germline loops: CDR1 MDHEN, CDR2 SYDVKM.

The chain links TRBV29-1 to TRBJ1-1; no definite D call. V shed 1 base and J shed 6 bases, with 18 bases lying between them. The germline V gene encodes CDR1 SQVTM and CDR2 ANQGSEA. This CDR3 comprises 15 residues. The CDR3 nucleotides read TGCAGCGTTGAAGGCCCTTACCCTCAGGAGTCTGAAGCTTTCTTT. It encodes CSVEGPYPQESEAFF.

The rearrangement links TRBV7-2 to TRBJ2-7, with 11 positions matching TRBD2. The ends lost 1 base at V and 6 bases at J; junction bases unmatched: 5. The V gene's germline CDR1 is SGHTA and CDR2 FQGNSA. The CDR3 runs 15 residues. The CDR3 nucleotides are TGTGCCAGCAGCTTAGGGGGTCTAGCGGGAGGCGAGCAGTACTTC. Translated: CASSLGGLAGGEQYF.

Here the CDR3 DNA reads TGTGCCAGCAGTTCCCACAGGGCGTGGACTAATGAAAAACTGTTTTTT. As protein: CASSSHRAWTNEKLFF. This chain connects TRBV6-5 to TRBJ1-4; D is perhaps TRBD1 (6 bases). Germline V gene lookup returns CDR1 MNHEY and CDR2 SVGAGI. V shed 4 bases and J shed 2 bases, with 14 bases lying between them. The CDR3 runs 16 residues.

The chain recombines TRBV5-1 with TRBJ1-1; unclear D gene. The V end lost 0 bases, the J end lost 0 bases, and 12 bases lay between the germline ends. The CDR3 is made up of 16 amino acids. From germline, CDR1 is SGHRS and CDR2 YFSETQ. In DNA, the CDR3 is TGCGCCAGCAGCTTGGGGGAGCGCTTTTTGAACACTGAAGCTTTCTTT. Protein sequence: CASSLGERFLNTEAFF.

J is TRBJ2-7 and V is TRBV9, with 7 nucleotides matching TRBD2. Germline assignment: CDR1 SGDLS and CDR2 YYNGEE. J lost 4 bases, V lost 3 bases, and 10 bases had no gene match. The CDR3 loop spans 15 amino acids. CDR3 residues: CASSAGGGYSYEQYF. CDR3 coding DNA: TGTGCCAGCAGCGCGGGGGGAGGATATAGTTACGAGCAGTACTTC.

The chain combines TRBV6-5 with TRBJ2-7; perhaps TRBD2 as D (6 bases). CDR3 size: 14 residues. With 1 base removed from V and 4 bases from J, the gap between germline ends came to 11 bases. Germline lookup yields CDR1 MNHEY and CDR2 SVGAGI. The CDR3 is CASSYYGSAYEQYF. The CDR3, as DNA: TGTGCCAGCAGTTACTACGGGAGTGCGTACGAGCAGTACTTC.

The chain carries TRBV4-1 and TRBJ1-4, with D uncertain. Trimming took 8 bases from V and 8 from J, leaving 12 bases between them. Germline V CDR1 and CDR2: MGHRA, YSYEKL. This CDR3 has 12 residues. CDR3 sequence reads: CASSGLREKLFF. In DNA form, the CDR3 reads TGCGCCAGCTCCGGCCTCCGGGAAAAACTGTTTTTT.